Following are 2 T cell receptor beta chains from one sample sequenced in a study of human T cells and chemical hapten exposure. One entry per CDR3 protein, called by TCRdb with MiXCR from the RACE reads. Found here are roughly 200,000 distinct CDR3 sequences, 24% of them singletons; the top ten hold 2.5%. Time point defined: patch test 3, about 24 weeks after DPC sensitization. Treatment denoted: therapeutic diphenylcyclopropenone sensitization with weekly scalp DPC. Material: whole blood, obtained in connection with sensitization to the hapten diphenylcyclopropenone (DPC). The source is a woman between 40 and 55 years old with alopecia areata. Some clones in this sample may be carry-over from other donors' samples.

The rearrangement joins TRBV7-2 to TRBJ2-3; a weak D match, TRBD1 (6 bases). Germline V gives CDR1 SGHTA, CDR2 FQGNSA. This CDR3 has 14 residues. Trimming took off 4 bases at V and 3 bases at J, with 11 bases between the two ends. The CDR3 protein is CASSSTGWTDTQYF. The CDR3 DNA follows: TGTGCCAGCAGCTCTACAGGGTGGACAGATACGCAGTATTTT. Full variable domain (rest looked up from reference TRBV7-2 and TRBJ2-3): GAGVSQSPSNKVTEKGKDVELRCDPISGHTALYWYRQSLGQGLEFLIYFQGNSAPDKSGLPSDRFSAERTGGSVSTLTIQRTQQEDSAVYLCASSSTGWTDTQYFGPGTRLTVL.

The J gene is TRBJ2-1, the V gene TRBV12-3 or TRBV12-4; no clear D gene. V lost 6 bases and J 8 bases, leaving 8 bases between the germline ends. This CDR3 contains 11 residues. This CDR3 reads CASRESDEQFF. In DNA, the CDR3 is TGTGCCAGCAGAGAGAGCGATGAGCAGTTCTTC.